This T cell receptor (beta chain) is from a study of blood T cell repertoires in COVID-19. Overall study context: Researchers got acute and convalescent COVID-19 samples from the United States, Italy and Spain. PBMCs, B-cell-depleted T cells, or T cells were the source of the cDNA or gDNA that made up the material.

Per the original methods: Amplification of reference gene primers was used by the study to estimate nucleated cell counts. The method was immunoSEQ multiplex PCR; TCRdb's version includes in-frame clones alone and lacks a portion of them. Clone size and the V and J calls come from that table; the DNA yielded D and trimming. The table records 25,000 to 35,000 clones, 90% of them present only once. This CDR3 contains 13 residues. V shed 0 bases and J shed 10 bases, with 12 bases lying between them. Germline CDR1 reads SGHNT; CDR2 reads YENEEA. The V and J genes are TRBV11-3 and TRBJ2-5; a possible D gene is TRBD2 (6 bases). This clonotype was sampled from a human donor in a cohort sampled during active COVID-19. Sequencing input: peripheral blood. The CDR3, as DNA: TGTGCCAGCAGCTTAGACTTATCGGGGGTCCAGTACTTC. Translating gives CASSLDLSGVQYF.